The 2 T cell receptor beta chains listed next were all sequenced from one sample in a study of CD8+ T cells in alopecia areata. Described treatment: oral pan-JAK inhibitor, 5-10 mg twice daily. Once RNA had been extracted, it was reverse transcribed into cDNA to act as the sequencing template. The table came from immunoSEQ multiplex PCR; TCRdb's copy has only in-frame clones and leaves some out. The table shows approximately 120,000 clones, with over 60% occurring only once. The input for sequencing was CD4+ T cells sorted from blood, taken at week 4, from a patient treated with tofacitinib. The receptors shown here come from a human donor with alopecia areata.

The chain carries TRBV29-1 and TRBJ1-6; D not resolved. This CDR3 is 12 amino acids long. V shed 4 bases and J shed 7 bases, with 8 bases lying between them. Germline V gives CDR1 SQVTM, CDR2 ANQGSEA. The chain's CDR3 is CSVGTGNSPLHF. The CDR3 nucleotides read TGCAGCGTTGGTACGGGGAATTCACCCCTCCACTTT.

This chain uses TRBV5-4 with TRBJ2-3; 9 bases align to TRBD2. Germline CDR1 SGHNT, CDR2 YYREEE (reference sequence). V lost 1 base, J lost 2 bases, and 5 bases stayed unmatched. This CDR3 contains 16 residues. The CDR3 loop is CASSLYSGGPTDTQYF. In nucleotides, the CDR3 is TGTGCCAGCAGCTTGTACAGCGGGGGGCCCACAGATACGCAGTATTTT.